Only a few counts were recorded for the clone carrying this TCR beta chain. Its specificity is not known. TCRdb independently ran MiXCR on the 5' RACE reads; one entry per CDR3 protein. The sample lists over 600,000 distinct CDR3 sequences, roughly 19% occurring once. The data were obtained in a study of CD8 T cells in ankylosing spondylitis. The CDR3 has 15 residues. The V and J ends lost 1 base and 4 bases, in that order; junction bases with no gene match: 8. Germline values: CDR1 DFQATT, CDR2 SNEGSKA (reference sequence). Study findings and constraints: A motif of under 10 highly homologous TCR beta variants was seen as apparently characteristic of ankylosing spondylitis blood.

The rearrangement joins TRBV20-1 to TRBJ2-3, with TRBD2 identical over 7 bases. The sample consisted of blood, either unsorted or a sorted T cell fraction (not recorded which). This receptor was taken from a male donor with ankylosing spondylitis. The DNA for the CDR3 is TGCAGTGCTAGAGCGGGTGGACTAGTCGCAGATACGCAGTATTTT. It codes for CSARAGGLVADTQYF.